This T cell receptor beta chain emerged from a study of long-term antiretroviral therapy in people with HIV. Concerning this clone itself: Antigen unknown.

General study points: CDR3 lengths in HIV samples spanned a narrower range than controls.

Version v3.0 of the immunoSEQ assay ran at survey level. The study targeted roughly 35,000-50,000 T-cell genomes per sample in sequencing. Method: immunoSEQ multiplex PCR; TCRdb's copy keeps in-frame clones and lacks some. Here the sample spans some 47,000 clones, nearly 95% being singletons. From germline, CDR1 is WSHSY and CDR2 SAAADI. The length of the CDR3 is 17 residues. V lost 3 bases and J lost 4, with 22 bases in between. This sequence joins TRBV10-2 and TRBJ2-7; TRBD2 is a possible D gene (7 bases). Here the sequenced sample was unsorted PBMCs, taken 3.7 years after starting antiretroviral therapy. This receptor was identified in a woman in her fifties or sixties with HIV. The CDR3 is CASSDRDEGGGRYEQYF. In nucleotides, the CDR3 is TGCGCCAGCAGTGACCGGGATGAGGGGGGGGGCAGGTACGAGCAGTACTTC.